These 3 T cell receptor beta chains share one sample of origin, sequenced in a study of cytomegalovirus exposure and HLA in healthy donors. Sequencing was performed with immunoSEQ multiplex PCR; in TCRdb, only in-frame clones are kept and a portion is missing. The data show approximately 120,000 clones, with around 94% seen just once and more than 0.9% held by the top ten. Sequences were obtained from PBMCs. These receptor sequences come from a woman between 18 and 29 years old in good health and CMV-seronegative.

The V gene is TRBV30, the J gene TRBJ2-2, with D hard to call. CDR3 length equals 15 residues. From germline, CDR1 is GTSNPN and CDR2 SVGIG (reference sequence). V was clipped by 5 bases and J by 7 bases, with 20 bases between them. CDR3 sequence reads: CAWRRGVSNGGELFF. Here the CDR3 DNA reads TGTGCCTGGCGGCGCGGAGTCTCGAACGGCGGGGAGCTGTTTTTT.

The rearrangement joins TRBV5-4 to TRBJ1-3; the D is unclear. The V and J ends lost 0 bases and 0 bases respectively, with 7 bases between them. CDR1 is SGHNT and CDR2 is YYREEE in the germline V gene (reference sequence). The CDR3 spans 15 residues. The CDR3: CASSLGRASGNTIYF. The CDR3 bases are TGTGCCAGCAGCTTGGGGCGGGCCTCTGGAAACACCATATATTTT. The variable domain in full, completed from reference TRBV5-4 and TRBJ1-3, reads ETGVTQSPTHLIKTRGQQVTLRCSSQSGHNTVSWYQQALGQGPQFIFQYYREEENGRGNFPPRFSGLQFPNYSSELNVNALELDDSALYLCASSLGRASGNTIYFGEGSWLTVV.

CDR3 sequence: CASSLSQAGEKLFF. CDR3 nucleotide sequence: TGTGCCAGCAGTTTATCACAGGCAGGTGAAAAACTGTTTTTT. The rearrangement links TRBV27 to TRBJ1-4; D perhaps matches TRBD1 (5 bases). V was trimmed by 0 bases and J by 7 bases, leaving 9 bases between them. The CDR3 sequence is 14 residues long. The germline CDR1 and CDR2 sequences are MNHEY and SMNVEV (reference sequence). Filled out from reference TRBV27 and TRBJ1-4, the complete variable domain reads EAQVTQNPRYLITVTGKKLTVTCSQNMNHEYMSWYRQDPGLGLRQIYYSMNVEVTDKGDVPEGYKVSRKEKRNFPLILESPSPNQTSLYFCASSLSQAGEKLFFGSGTQLSVL.